This T cell receptor beta chain came from a study of blood T cell repertoires in COVID-19 (dated by TCRdb to 2018 to 2021). Study-level background: Samples covering the acute and convalescent phases of COVID-19 were provided by collaborators in the United States, Italy and Spain. A de-identified subject ID, COVID-19 status, age in years and sex were almost always included in the sample metadata. Deeply sampled blood TCRbeta repertoires from subjects exposed to, actively infected with, or recovered from COVID-19 were included in the dataset. Where available, HLA class I and class II types were taken from metadata supplied by the sample provider and were not determined by assay-based typing. The repertoires were released in a freely available public database meant as a resource for research on the immune response to SARS-CoV-2. The prospective study material was composed of cDNA or gDNA derived from T cells, B-cell-depleted T cells, or PBMCs. The samples were drawn from two sources: the first 160 participants of the ongoing ImmuneRACE study, and 950 to 1,500 subjects contributed by 6 global collaborators.

The junction shows trimming of 8 bases on V and 5 bases on J, plus 21 bases between the germline ends. The CDR3 contains 16 residues, cysteine and phenylalanine counted. The retained sequence is limited to the CDR3, 48 bases, with the frame set at the first base. The germline V gene (reference sequence) provides CDR1 LNHDA and CDR2 SQIVND. The paper as a whole reports these results and caveats: Clinical and demographic metadata were provided uncurated, with the amount varying by source and participant.

The immunoSEQ Assay, a bias-controlled multiplex PCR, was used to amplify TCRbeta CDR3 regions from genomic DNA. In the original analysis: Within the assay, amplification of reference gene primers was used to estimate how many nucleated cells each sample contained. To quantify the absolute abundance of each unique TCRbeta CDR3 rearrangement, sequence reads were collapsed and filtered. Productive Simpson clonality was computed per sample as the square root of Simpson's diversity index over productive rearrangements. TCRdb's version of the immuneACCESS table is confined to in-frame rearrangements and falls short of the full clone set. An unresolved V gene accounts for under half of the shortfall where checked; the remainder is of unknown origin. The V and J calls and clone size were taken over from that table, and D and trimming were inferred from the DNA. This sample lists approximately 320,000 clones; roughly nine tenths were detected once. The top ten hold 2.6% of the sample.

In regard to this clone: Its antigen is unknown. Base qualities are not at hand, and no much larger clone is one base apart.

In the prospective study, participants were roughly 18 to 95 years old, resided in about two dozen geographic areas of the United States, and were enrolled through a virtual design. In the prospective study, cohorts were assigned on the basis of participant-reported clinical history obtained from a screening survey and a study questionnaire. Recovered participants in ImmuneRACE Cohort 3 were defined by two consecutive negative NP/OP PCR tests, clearance by a healthcare professional, or resolution of symptoms. In the prospective study, whole blood, serum and a nasopharyngeal or oropharyngeal swab were collected from each participant by mobile phlebotomists. Over an approximately 2-month period, participants in the prospective study had the option of providing additional blood draws and questionnaires. Prospective study blood samples were shipped either frozen or at room temperature before DNA extraction.

The sample consisted of PBMCs or T cells enriched from blood (not recorded which). This clonotype was sampled from a man aged 60 to 69 who had recovered from COVID-19. The rearrangement combines TRBV19 with TRBJ2-2, and possibly TRBD2, on 7 matching bases. CDR3 protein: CASGRGQSRRTGELFF. The nucleotide sequence reads as follows: TGTGCCAGTGGGCGGGGGCAATCAAGGAGAACCGGGGAGCTGTTTTTT.